The 12 T cell receptor beta chains reported below all come from one sample, sequenced in a study of blood T cell repertoires in COVID-19. Profiled with immunoSEQ multiplex PCR; TCRdb holds only in-frame clones, not every one. The data show about 91,000 clones, with 75% to 85% seen just once and approximately 10% held by the top ten. Material for sequencing was peripheral blood. These receptors all stem from an elderly woman with acute or convalescent COVID-19.

About this clone: A read error may account for a junction end that differs from germline. The chain joins TRBV7-7 to TRBJ2-3; D may be TRBD2 (7 bases). Germline loops: CDR1 SSHAT, CDR2 FNYEAQ (reference sequence). The length of the CDR3 is 15 residues. The CDR3 DNA follows: TGTGCTAGCAGCCCCGGACCGGGGGGCAAAGATACGCAGTATTTT. Translation gives CASSPGPGGKDTQYF.

This chain links TRBV4-3 with TRBJ2-1; TRBD2 aligns across 8 bases. The CDR3 has 17 amino acids. Germline CDR1 reads LGHNA; CDR2 reads YSLEER. J lost 3 bases, V lost 4 bases, and 11 bases had no gene match. CDR3 residues: CASSPSLNREGYNEQFF. The CDR3 coding sequence is TGCGCCAGCAGCCCATCCCTAAACCGGGAGGGCTACAATGAGCAGTTCTTC.

V and J are TRBV9 and TRBJ2-2; 7 bases are shared with TRBD1. The CDR3 runs 15 residues. In germline, CDR1 is SGDLS, CDR2 YYNGEE. Trimming removed 0 bases from V and 4 bases from J; junction bases left unmatched: 3. CDR3 coding DNA: TGTGCCAGCAGCGTAGGGGGGACAGCCACCGGGGAGCTGTTTTTT. As protein: CASSVGGTATGELFF.

The rearrangement joins TRBV5-4 to TRBJ2-2, with a possible D match to TRBD1 (5 bases). Trimming cost V 9 bases and J 1 base, with 10 bases left between them. The CDR3 length is 13 residues. The germline gives CDR1 SGHNT, CDR2 YYREEE (reference sequence). The CDR3 DNA reads TGTGCCACCACCGACAGGAACACCGGGGAGCTGTTTTTT. It encodes CATTDRNTGELFF. The whole variable domain, filled in from reference TRBV5-4 and TRBJ2-2, reads ETGVTQSPTHLIKTRGQQVTLRCSSQSGHNTVSWYQQALGQGPQFIFQYYREEENGRGNFPPRFSGLQFPNYSSELNVNALELDDSALYLCATTDRNTGELFFGEGSRLTVL.

The chain links TRBV6-5 to TRBJ1-1; D is ambiguous. CDR1 is MNHEY, CDR2 SVGAGI, per germline. There are 14 residues in the CDR3. V was clipped by 4 bases and J by 3 bases, with 12 bases between them. The CDR3 nucleotides read TGTGCCAGCAGTTTCACATCGCTGGACACTGAAGCTTTCTTT. Translating it yields CASSFTSLDTEAFF.

The chain employs TRBV6-5 and TRBJ1-4, with 8 bases matching TRBD1. After removal of 5 bases from V and 3 bases from J, the junction contained 5 bases not matched to a gene. Germline loops: CDR1 MNHEY, CDR2 SVGAGI. The CDR3 is 15 amino acids. CDR3 in DNA: TGTGCCAGCAGTACCCAGGGACAGGCTAATGAAAAACTGTTTTTT. It yields the protein CASSTQGQANEKLFF.

The chain carries TRBV6-5 and TRBJ1-5; 7 bases match TRBD1. Per germline, CDR1 MNHEY and CDR2 SVGAGI. This CDR3 has 14 amino acids. The V segment lost 6 bases and the J segment 6 bases; nucleotides outside the gene matches: 8. CDR3 sequence (DNA): TGTGCCAGCAGCCGAGACAGGGCGAGTCAGCCCCAGCATTTT. Its protein is CASSRDRASQPQHF.

The rearrangement uses TRBV4-3 and TRBJ1-1, with D possibly being TRBD1 (5 bases). The CDR3 extends over 15 amino acids. Trimming shortened V by 2 bases and J by 5 bases, and 15 bases separated the two germline ends. Per germline, CDR1 LGHNA and CDR2 YSLEER. CDR3 amino acids: CASSQTVRGNTEAFF. CDR3 nucleotide sequence: TGCGCCAGCAGCCAAACCGTTAGGGGAAATACTGAAGCTTTCTTT.

The chain is built from TRBV28 and TRBJ2-7; the match to TRBD1 covers 7 bases. Germline CDR1 MDHEN, CDR2 SYDVKM. J lost 2 bases, V lost 3 bases, and 7 bases had no gene match. The length of the CDR3 is 15 residues. Here the CDR3 reads CASSFNRDSTYEQYF. The CDR3 nucleotides read TGTGCCAGCAGTTTCAACCGGGACAGTACCTACGAGCAGTACTTC.

This sequence joins TRBV4-2 and TRBJ1-3; 7 bases fit TRBD1. V trimming: 0 bases; J trimming: 2 bases; junction bases outside the gene matches: 1. This CDR3 spans 15 amino acids. From germline, CDR1 is LGHNA and CDR2 YNFKEQ. The CDR3 loop reads CASSQEDRAGNTIYF. The CDR3 nucleotides are TGTGCCAGCAGCCAAGAAGACAGGGCTGGAAACACCATATATTTT.

This clone was observed a handful of times. The chain carries TRBV4-2 and TRBJ1-1; 8 nucleotides match TRBD1. Unmatched junction bases numbered 5, after V lost 1 base and J lost 4 bases. There are 15 residues in the CDR3. CDR1 and CDR2 from the germline V gene are LGHNA and YNFKEQ. The CDR3 DNA follows: TGTGCCAGCAGCCAAGCCGTCCAGGGGGCCACTGAAGCTTTCTTT. Protein product: CASSQAVQGATEAFF.

The V call is TRBV19, the J call TRBJ1-5; perhaps TRBD1 as D (6 bases). Germline V gene data show CDR1 as LNHDA and CDR2 as SQIVND (reference sequence). With 0 bases removed from V and 7 bases from J, the gap between germline ends came to 16 bases. This CDR3 has 16 residues. The DNA for the CDR3 is TGTGCCAGTAGTATAGATCCGGGGGGGCGAGGACAGCCCCAGCATTTT. This codes for CASSIDPGGRGQPQHF.